This TCR beta chain stems from a study of blood T cell repertoires in COVID-19. Study overall: Spain, Italy and the United States supplied samples that represented acute and convalescent COVID-19. T cells, B-cell-depleted T cells, or PBMCs supplied cDNA or gDNA.

Trimming took 2 bases from V and 2 from J; bases not matched to a gene: 1. CDR3 size: 14 residues. Per germline, CDR1 MNHEY and CDR2 SVGAGI. How the authors handled the data: Using reference gene primer amplification, nucleated cell counts were estimated. Method: immunoSEQ multiplex PCR; TCRdb's copy keeps in-frame clones and lacks some. The DNA gave D and trimming, while V, J and clone size come from that table. The sample includes 95,000 to 110,000 clones, approximately 80% of them seen just once. This rearrangement joins TRBV6-5 to TRBJ2-3; 7 nucleotides align to TRBD2. This TCR came from a human donor in a cohort sampled during active or convalescent COVID-19. Material for sequencing was peripheral blood. Written as DNA, the CDR3 is TGTGCCAGCAGTTACGGGGGGGTCACAGATACGCAGTATTTT. Protein sequence: CASSYGGVTDTQYF.